The clone carrying this T cell receptor beta chain was seen more than once but under ten times. cDNA molecules, individually, were tagged with unique molecular identifiers. TCRdb re-analysed the 5' RACE reads in MiXCR, keeping a single row per CDR3 protein. This repertoire shows about 77,000 distinct CDR3 sequences, around 12% found once; its top ten account for 15% to 17%. Germline lookup yields CDR1 LNHDA and CDR2 SQIVND (reference sequence). The CDR3 runs to 14 residues. V was clipped by 6 bases and J by 8 bases; unmatched bases: 12. These data originate in a study of early T cells in non-severe SARS-CoV-2 infection.

V usage is TRBV19 and J usage is TRBJ1-2; 7 nucleotides align to TRBD1. The receptor comes from an adult who was a healthcare worker with PCR-confirmed SARS-CoV-2 infection or an uninfected control (not recorded which). The donor label of this sample is uncertain. Here the sequenced sample was whole blood, taken at baseline. CDR3 DNA sequence: TGTGCCAGTAGAATTCGACAGGGCTCGGGAGGCTACACCTTC. Translating gives CASRIRQGSGGYTF. The full variable domain, in which reference TRBV19 and TRBJ1-2 provide the parts outside the CDR3, is DGGITQSPKYLFRKEGQNVTLSCEQNLNHDAMYWYRQDPGQGLRLIYYSQIVNDFQKGDIAEGYSVSREKKESFPLTVTSAQKNPTAFYLCASRIRQGSGGYTFGSGTRLTVV.